The rows below give T cell receptor beta chains drawn from one sample of a study of blood T cell repertoires in COVID-19. Sequencing was performed with immunoSEQ multiplex PCR; in TCRdb, only in-frame clones are kept and a portion is missing. The data hold a few hundred thousand clones, with about 86% observed a single time. The sequenced sample consisted of PBMCs or T cells enriched from blood (not recorded which). The receptors here all came from a woman between 45 and 65 years old who had recovered from COVID-19. The CDR3 runs from the conserved cysteine through the conserved F or W.

v_call: TRBV19; j_call: TRBJ1-2; cdr3_aa: CASRALGQPTFSYGYTF
v_call: TRBV7-9; j_call: TRBJ1-2; cdr3_aa: CASGGTGEYGYTF
v_call: TRBV24-1; j_call: TRBJ1-1; cdr3_aa: CATRQGAPGTEAFF
v_call: TRBV7-3; j_call: TRBJ2-7; cdr3_aa: CASSLTGTGGSEQYF
v_call: TRBV3-1/TRBV3-2; j_call: TRBJ1-6; cdr3_aa: CASSQPTESSPLHF
v_call: TRBV20-1; j_call: TRBJ1-3; cdr3_aa: CSASRDRAGNTIYF
v_call: TRBV4-1; j_call: TRBJ2-3; cdr3_aa: CASSERTPLLPTDTQYF
v_call: TRBV7-9; j_call: TRBJ1-4; cdr3_aa: CASSPRYNEKLFF
v_call: TRBV11-2; j_call: TRBJ1-2; cdr3_aa: CASSIDRALYGYTF
v_call: TRBV30; j_call: TRBJ2-3; cdr3_aa: CAWSAGTQYF
v_call: TRBV7-9; j_call: TRBJ1-2; cdr3_aa: CASSGTGGYNSYTF
v_call: TRBV7-9; j_call: TRBJ2-1; cdr3_aa: CASSSGSSSGEPPFF
v_call: TRBV28; j_call: TRBJ1-1; cdr3_aa: CASSLRQGRNTEAFF
v_call: TRBV6-5; j_call: TRBJ1-2; cdr3_aa: CASSFVRDRNYGYTF
v_call: TRBV6-5; j_call: TRBJ1-3; cdr3_aa: CASRNRNTIYF
v_call: TRBV18; j_call: TRBJ1-1; cdr3_aa: CASSPPDLLNTEAFF
v_call: TRBV6-5; j_call: TRBJ1-1; cdr3_aa: CASSLPGTGAAFF
v_call: TRBV7-2; j_call: TRBJ1-3; cdr3_aa: CASSRSQKTLRNTIYF
v_call: TRBV5-8; j_call: TRBJ1-2; cdr3_aa: CASSLVVGQGIGYTF
v_call: TRBV27; j_call: TRBJ1-2; cdr3_aa: CASSPTGTGGQHYYGYTF
v_call: TRBV10-2; j_call: TRBJ1-4; cdr3_aa: CASSMGQGNEKLFF
v_call: TRBV27; j_call: TRBJ2-1; cdr3_aa: CASRATGTGFWEQFF
v_call: TRBV30; j_call: TRBJ2-7; cdr3_aa: CAWSPTRPRTTYEQYF
v_call: TRBV3-1/TRBV3-2; j_call: TRBJ2-7; cdr3_aa: CASSLMTGNYEQYF
v_call: TRBV28; j_call: TRBJ1-2; cdr3_aa: CASRVTAGYGYTF
v_call: TRBV7-2; j_call: TRBJ2-7; cdr3_aa: CASSKDRGGEQYF
v_call: TRBV3-1/TRBV3-2; j_call: TRBJ2-6; cdr3_aa: CASSQPGQGGSGANVLTF
v_call: TRBV6-5; j_call: TRBJ1-2; cdr3_aa: CASRLTDDYGYTF
v_call: TRBV5-1; j_call: TRBJ2-7; cdr3_aa: CASSSPGQGGDEQYF
v_call: TRBV5-1; j_call: TRBJ1-1; cdr3_aa: CASKGTDGTEAFF
v_call: TRBV7-2; j_call: TRBJ2-7; cdr3_aa: CASSLEYRGLSYEQYF
v_call: TRBV7-9; j_call: TRBJ2-7; cdr3_aa: CASSYDRGQEQYF
v_call: TRBV5-6; j_call: TRBJ1-5; cdr3_aa: CASSLGGGISNQPQHF
v_call: TRBV7-9; j_call: TRBJ1-5; cdr3_aa: CASSPAGTGGDQPQHF
v_call: TRBV5-6; j_call: TRBJ2-1; cdr3_aa: CASSLVDYRPYNEQFF
v_call: TRBV7-8; j_call: TRBJ1-3; cdr3_aa: CASSRTGLNTIYF
v_call: TRBV28; j_call: TRBJ1-6; cdr3_aa: CASDYLREGSPLHF
v_call: TRBV25-1; j_call: TRBJ2-1; cdr3_aa: CASSVPTGSSYNEQFF
v_call: TRBV5-5; j_call: TRBJ1-2; cdr3_aa: CASSFSYGYTF
v_call: TRBV5-1; j_call: TRBJ2-1; cdr3_aa: CASSSYYNEQFF